These T cell receptor beta chains were read from a single sample in a study of CD8+CD57+ T cells in acquired aplastic anemia. TCRdb redid the calling of the reads with MiXCR, one entry per CDR3 protein. This sample carries 200,000 or so distinct CDR3 sequences, 40% to 55% of them seen once, and the ten largest clones take around 9.7%. Sequencing input: sorted CD4+, CD8+, or CD8+CD57+ T cells (not recorded which) from PBMCs. The receptors were sampled from a human donor with aplastic anemia. Each CDR3 is given with its conserved first and last residue. Fields, in order: clone size, D gene, V gene, J gene, CDR3 DNA, CDR3 protein. The D gene is left open where the match is weak. Some rows mark clone size as missing; the rest say once, few, many or name a class of expanded clone.

size: .
D: .
V: TRBV24-1
J: TRBJ1-2
DNA: TGTGCCACCAGTGAACCGCATCCTGGCTACACCTTC
CDR3: CATSEPHPGYTF

size: .
D: .
V: TRBV24-1
J: TRBJ1-5
DNA: TGTGCCTCTGAAGGAGGGAGCAATCAGCCCCAGCATTTT
CDR3: CASEGGSNQPQHF

size: once
D: TRBD1
V: TRBV7-8
J: TRBJ1-3
DNA: TGTGCCAGCAGCCCGAGAGGCGGACAGGCCCGCTCTGGAAACGCCATATATTTT
CDR3: CASSPRGGQARSGNAIYF

size: few
D: TRBD1
V: TRBV11-3
J: TRBJ1-4
DNA: TGTGCCAGCAGCTTGACAGGGGGAGTTAATGAAAAACTGTTTTTT
CDR3: CASSLTGGVNEKLFF

size: once
D: .
V: TRBV10-2
J: TRBJ1-5
DNA: TGCGCCAGCAGTGAGATACTGGTTACAGTGGGGCAGCCCCAGCATTTT
CDR3: CASSEILVTVGQPQHF

size: .
D: TRBD2
V: TRBV20-1
J: TRBJ2-7
DNA: TGCAGTGCCAGAGGACTAGCGGGGGCGAGCTCCTACGAGCAGTACTTC
CDR3: CSARGLAGASSYEQYF

size: .
D: .
V: TRBV5-1
J: TRBJ1-3
DNA: TGCGCCAGCAGCTCCGGGACGGGAAACACCATATATTTT
CDR3: CASSSGTGNTIYF

size: .
D: .
V: TRBV10-3
J: TRBJ1-1
DNA: TGTGCCATCAACGTAGGAGACAGGCCTAACACTGAAGCTTTCTTT
CDR3: CAINVGDRPNTEAFF

size: .
D: TRBD1
V: TRBV4-2
J: TRBJ2-1
DNA: TGTGCCAGCAGCCAGGGGACAGGGACCTACAATGAGCAGGTCTTC
CDR3: CASSQGTGTYNEQVF

size: .
D: .
V: TRBV5-1
J: TRBJ1-1
DNA: TGCGCCAGCAGCGGACTAGTAGGCGACACTGAAGCTTTCTTT
CDR3: CASSGLVGDTEAFF

size: many
D: TRBD1
V: TRBV6-5
J: TRBJ2-3
DNA: TGTGCCAGCAGTCCCCGGACAGGGGTGACAGATACGCAGTATTTT
CDR3: CASSPRTGVTDTQYF

size: few
D: .
V: TRBV6-1
J: TRBJ2-5
DNA: TGTGCCAGCTTTAAAGGAGTTAAGGAGACCCAGTACTTC
CDR3: CASFKGVKETQYF

size: .
D: .
V: TRBV7-9
J: TRBJ2-5
DNA: TGTGCCAGCACGTCAGGGTCCTTACAAGAGACCCAGTACTTC
CDR3: CASTSGSLQETQYF

size: .
D: .
V: TRBV29-1
J: TRBJ1-1
DNA: TGCAGCGTTGCGCCCAGGACTGAAGCTTTCTTT
CDR3: CSVAPRTEAFF

size: many
D: .
V: TRBV10-3
J: TRBJ1-3
DNA: TGTGCCATCACTATGACTGGAAACACCATATATTTT
CDR3: CAITMTGNTIYF

size: .
D: TRBD1
V: TRBV11-2
J: TRBJ2-1
DNA: TGTGCCAGCAGCTTAGATGGGACAGGGGCTTCCCCCTTCAATAGTGAGCAGTTCTTC
CDR3: CASSLDGTGASPFNSEQFF

size: .
D: .
V: TRBV2
J: TRBJ1-1
DNA: TGTGCCAGCTGGGCTAACACTGAAGCTTTCTTT
CDR3: CASWANTEAFF

size: .
D: .
V: TRBV11-1
J: TRBJ1-2
DNA: TGTGCCAGCAGCCCGAGGGGCAGTCCCGTTAACTATGGCTACACCTTC
CDR3: CASSPRGSPVNYGYTF

size: .
D: TRBD1
V: TRBV14
J: TRBJ2-7
DNA: TGTGCCAGCAGCCCTATATGGACAGGAGTTAACCACGAGCAGTACTTC
CDR3: CASSPIWTGVNHEQYF

size: many
D: .
V: TRBV7-2
J: TRBJ2-2
DNA: TGTGCCAGCAGCTTAGGGTATATTGACACCGGGGAGCTGTTTTTT
CDR3: CASSLGYIDTGELFF

size: few
D: TRBD1
V: TRBV10-3
J: TRBJ2-4
DNA: TGTGCCATCAGGGGACAGGGAGACATTCAGTACTTC
CDR3: CAIRGQGDIQYF

size: many
D: TRBD1
V: TRBV6-1
J: TRBJ2-5
DNA: TGTGCCAGCAGTTGGGGACAGGGGTCAGGGGGGGAGACCCAGTACTTC
CDR3: CASSWGQGSGGETQYF

size: many
D: .
V: TRBV11-2
J: TRBJ1-2
DNA: TGTGCCAGCAGCTTAGCTGGTGCTAACTATGGCTACACCTTC
CDR3: CASSLAGANYGYTF

size: many
D: TRBD1
V: TRBV19
J: TRBJ1-4
DNA: TGTGCCAGCGGAAGGGACAGGGGATTGGGTAATGAAAAACTGTTTTTT
CDR3: CASGRDRGLGNEKLFF

size: many
D: .
V: TRBV6-1
J: TRBJ1-1
DNA: TGTGCCAGCAGTGAACGGCTGAACACTGAAGCTTTCTTT
CDR3: CASSERLNTEAFF

size: .
D: .
V: TRBV5-1
J: TRBJ2-7
DNA: TGCGCCAGCAGCTCCCCGAGACAAGCCGAGCAGTACTTC
CDR3: CASSSPRQAEQYF

size: .
D: .
V: TRBV7-2
J: TRBJ2-3
DNA: TGTGCCAGCAGCCGTGATGTTGGCACAGATACGCAGTATTTT
CDR3: CASSRDVGTDTQYF

size: many
D: TRBD2
V: TRBV10-1
J: TRBJ2-7
DNA: TGCGCCAGCAGTGAGACTAGCGCCGTCTACGAGCAGTACTTC
CDR3: CASSETSAVYEQYF

size: .
D: .
V: TRBV25-1
J: TRBJ2-1
DNA: TGTGCCAGCAGCCCCCACCAAGGGGAGCAGTTCTTC
CDR3: CASSPHQGEQFF

size: many
D: TRBD1
V: TRBV5-6
J: TRBJ2-7
DNA: TGTGCCAGCACACACCTGGACAGGGACCCGACCTACGAGCAGTACTTC
CDR3: CASTHLDRDPTYEQYF

size: .
D: TRBD2
V: TRBV29-1
J: TRBJ2-7
DNA: TGCAGCGTTGTGGGGGGGATCTCCTACGAGCAGTACTTC
CDR3: CSVVGGISYEQYF

size: .
D: .
V: TRBV6-1
J: TRBJ2-7
DNA: TGTGCCAGCAGCCGTACGGCGCCAGGGTCTCCCTACGAGCAGTACTTC
CDR3: CASSRTAPGSPYEQYF

size: many
D: .
V: TRBV7-7
J: TRBJ1-4
DNA: TGTGCTAGCAGCTTGAGTTCGGCTGAAAAACTGTTTTTT
CDR3: CASSLSSAEKLFF

size: many
D: .
V: TRBV5-1
J: TRBJ2-1
DNA: TGCGCCAGCAGCGGCGGCAAGGGTCTTGGGTTCTTC
CDR3: CASSGGKGLGFF

size: few
D: TRBD1
V: TRBV24-1
J: TRBJ2-7
DNA: TGTGCCACCAGTGATTGGACAGGGAGTAACGAGCAGTACTTC
CDR3: CATSDWTGSNEQYF

size: few
D: .
V: TRBV24-1
J: TRBJ2-5
DNA: TGTGCCACCAGTGATCCCGCGATCCAAGAGACCCAGTACTTC
CDR3: CATSDPAIQETQYF

size: .
D: TRBD2
V: TRBV20-1
J: TRBJ2-5
DNA: TGCAGTGCTTTTCGGGGGGTGGGAGAGACCCAGTACTTC
CDR3: CSAFRGVGETQYF

size: many
D: .
V: TRBV5-1
J: TRBJ1-2
DNA: TGCGCCAGCAGCTTGGCCCTGACAGCATCTAACTATGGCTACACCTTC
CDR3: CASSLALTASNYGYTF

size: few
D: .
V: TRBV18
J: TRBJ2-7
DNA: TGTGCCAGCTCACTAAGCGACCGCTACGAGCAGTACTTC
CDR3: CASSLSDRYEQYF

size: .
D: .
V: TRBV10-3
J: TRBJ1-1
DNA: TGTGCCATCCGGGGGGGCCCCCGTGGGACTGAAGCTTTCTTT
CDR3: CAIRGGPRGTEAFF

size: few
D: .
V: TRBV20-1
J: TRBJ2-3
DNA: TGCAGTGCTAGAAGGGTTATTGGAGGGGGCGCGTACGAGACGCAGTATTTT
CDR3: CSARRVIGGGAYETQYF

size: .
D: .
V: TRBV15
J: TRBJ2-1
DNA: TGTGCCACCAGCAAAGGAGGGGGTGGGAATGAGCAGTTCTTC
CDR3: CATSKGGGGNEQFF

size: many
D: .
V: TRBV4-3
J: TRBJ1-3
DNA: TGCGCCAGCAGCCAAAGAGGGCCTGGAAACACCATATATTTT
CDR3: CASSQRGPGNTIYF

size: few
D: TRBD2
V: TRBV4-3
J: TRBJ2-1
DNA: TGCGCCAGCAGCTCGACTAGCGGGAGCGTTGGCAATGAGCAGTTCTTC
CDR3: CASSSTSGSVGNEQFF

size: once
D: .
V: TRBV9
J: TRBJ1-6
DNA: TGTGCCAGCAACGACAGACCTAATTCACCCCTCCACTTT
CDR3: CASNDRPNSPLHF

size: .
D: .
V: TRBV11-2
J: TRBJ2-6
DNA: TGTGCCACCGCCCAGGTTACCAACGTCCTGACTTTC
CDR3: CATAQVTNVLTF

size: many
D: TRBD1
V: TRBV2
J: TRBJ1-2
DNA: TGTGCCAGCAAACCGACAGGGATTGAGGGCTACACCTTC
CDR3: CASKPTGIEGYTF

size: .
D: .
V: TRBV7-9
J: TRBJ2-3
DNA: TGTGCCAGCAGCTTAGGCAGGGGAGAACAGCCCCAGTATTTT
CDR3: CASSLGRGEQPQYF

size: .
D: TRBD1
V: TRBV7-9
J: TRBJ1-1
DNA: TGTGCCAGCAGCCCCAGACAGGGTTGGGGCACTGAAGCTTTCTTT
CDR3: CASSPRQGWGTEAFF

size: .
D: .
V: TRBV9
J: TRBJ1-3
DNA: TGTGCCAGCAGCGCCCGATACGGAAACACCATATATTTT
CDR3: CASSARYGNTIYF

size: .
D: TRBD2
V: TRBV9
J: TRBJ2-5
DNA: TGTGCCAGCAGCGTAGGTCGGGCTAGCGGGGGAGGGGAGACCCAGTACTTC
CDR3: CASSVGRASGGGETQYF

size: .
D: .
V: TRBV2
J: TRBJ2-5
DNA: TGTGCCAGCATACCCCCTGCCCAAGAGACCCAGTACTTC
CDR3: CASIPPAQETQYF

size: .
D: TRBD2
V: TRBV25-1
J: TRBJ2-5
DNA: TGTGCCAGCAGTGACACTAGCGGTGGTGAGGAGACCCAGTACTTC
CDR3: CASSDTSGGEETQYF

size: .
D: .
V: TRBV10-3
J: TRBJ2-6
DNA: TGTGCCATCAGCGACGTATTCTCTGGGGCCAACGTCCTGACTTTC
CDR3: CAISDVFSGANVLTF